The clone carrying this TCR beta chain was observed a handful of times. The antigen remains undetermined. Using RNA transcripts as the source, TCR beta CDR3 regions were amplified. A set of HTBI primers served as the primers for a first-round RT-PCR of the TCR CDR3. MiXCR, run by TCRdb on the multiplex PCR reads, gives a single entry per CDR3 protein. The sample comprises about 640,000 distinct CDR3 sequences, roughly 20% of which are singletons, and 34% rests with the top ten. At least 3 on the Clinical Activity Score was recorded for ophthalmopathy patients, who also had NOSPECS grade at least 4 and duration under 3 months. Reasons for excluding patients were uncontrolled infection, other autoimmune disease, pregnancy or lactation. The entry originates in a study of T cells in Graves' hyperthyroidism and ophthalmopathy. As for the study in general: Staff took peripheral blood when the initial diagnosis was made, before any treatment began.

Trimming removed 5 bases from V and 5 bases from J, with 7 bases in between. This CDR3 contains 11 residues. Germline CDR1 DFQATT, CDR2 SNEGSKA (reference sequence). Study results and caveats: Blood also showed most of the thyroid clonotypes that were expanded above 0.001.

The rearrangement joins TRBV20-1 to TRBJ1-5; D remains unclear. The sequenced material came from blood. The sequence derives from a man aged 30-40 years with Graves' ophthalmopathy. The CDR3 here is CSAWGDQPQHF. The CDR3 DNA reads TGCAGTGCTTGGGGTGATCAGCCCCAGCATTTT.